Presented here are 27 T cell receptor beta chains from one specimen sequenced in a study of vaccination effects on CD4 cells after COVID-19. The protocol was immunoSEQ multiplex PCR, while the TCRdb copy is restricted to in-frame clones and leaves out a portion. The repertoire has around 46,000 clones, around 80% of them found once; the top ten carry over 25%. Their specific antigens are unknown. Viral peptide pools were used in the ViraFEST assay to expand antigen-specific CD4+ T cells, and sequencing came afterward. Following 10 days of culture, CD4+ T cells were isolated. The individual was infected with SARS-CoV-2 between March and December 2020, as confirmed by PCR. This specimen was CD4+ T cells from PBMCs cultured with a peptide pool, taken before COVID-19 vaccination. The receptors here all came from a human donor who had a prior SARS-CoV-2 infection.

The gene calls are TRBV6-5 and TRBJ1-2; D perhaps matches TRBD1 (6 bases). The CDR3 runs to 14 residues. Germline V lookup: CDR1 MNHEY, CDR2 SVGAGI. The germline V and J ends were trimmed by 6 bases and 5 bases, with 16 bases remaining between them. Here the CDR3 DNA reads TGTGCCAGCAGAATGGACCCTACAGGGTATGGCTACACCTTC. Translated, it gives CASRMDPTGYGYTF.

The chain combines TRBV18 with TRBJ1-4; D ambiguous. CDR3 length equals 15 residues. Trimming cost V 5 bases and J 0 bases, with 10 bases left between them. Germline loops: CDR1 KGHSH, CDR2 LQKENI. CDR3 in DNA: TGTGCCAGCTCATATTCCGGGACAACTAATGAAAAACTGTTTTTT. Residues: CASSYSGTTNEKLFF.

This clone occurred a few times. In DNA, the CDR3 is TGTGCCAGCAGTGCTCGGCCAGGGCGAAGGGAGCTGTTTTTT. Amino acids: CASSARPGRRELFF. The V call is TRBV2, the J call TRBJ2-2, with a weak D call TRBD1 (5 bases). V was trimmed by 4 bases and J by 9 bases, leaving 15 bases between them. Germline assignment: CDR1 SNHLY and CDR2 FYNNEI. The CDR3 contains 14 residues. Full variable domain (remainder filled in from reference TRBV2 and TRBJ2-2): EPEVTQTPSHQVTQMGQEVILRCVPISNHLYFYWYRQILGQKVEFLVSFYNNEISEKSEIFDDQFSVERPDGSNFTLKIRSTKLEDSAMYFCASSARPGRRELFFGEGSRLTVL.

This clone was seen only a few times. One end of the junction does not line up with germline, which may come from a read error. This rearrangement joins TRBV12-3 or TRBV12-4 to TRBJ2-7; maybe TRBD1 (5 bases). This CDR3 is built from 12 residues. DNA for the CDR3: TGTGCCAGCAGTTTCGGTCGGTACAGGTCTCACTTC. Amino acid sequence: CASSFGRYRSHF.

By share, this clone ranks as medium-sized. The chain employs TRBV7-6 and TRBJ1-3, with D unclear. The V gene lost 1 base and the J gene lost 2 bases, with 12 bases spanning the gap. CDR3 length: 16 residues. The germline V gene encodes CDR1 SGHVS and CDR2 FNYEAQ. CDR3 bases: TGTGCCAGCAGCTTAGTGGCGGACCCGACTGGAAACACCATATATTTT. It is translated as CASSLVADPTGNTIYF.

This rearrangement joins TRBV5-5 to TRBJ2-5, with 10 bases fitting TRBD1. Germline assignment: CDR1 SGHKS and CDR2 YYEKEE (reference sequence). Losses at the gene ends were 2 bases for V and 5 bases for J; bases not matched to a gene: 9. The CDR3 contains 16 residues. The CDR3 DNA is TGTGCCAGCAGCTTACTCCCGGGACAGGGGTCGGAGACCCAGTACTTC. Its protein product is CASSLLPGQGSETQYF. Full variable domain (rest looked up from reference TRBV5-5 and TRBJ2-5): DAGVTQSPTHLIKTRGQQVTLRCSPISGHKSVSWYQQVLGQGPQFIFQYYEKEERGRGNFPDRFSARQFPNYSSELNVNALLLGDSALYLCASSLLPGQGSETQYFGPGTRLLVL.

This sequence joins TRBV7-2 and TRBJ2-7; 10 bases line up with TRBD2. This CDR3 has 15 residues. The V gene's germline CDR1 is SGHTA and CDR2 FQGNSA. With V trimmed by 2 bases and J by 6 bases, 7 bases remained unmatched. The CDR3 DNA follows: TGTGCCAGCAGCTTATCTCTAGCGGGGGCCGGCGAGCAGTACTTC. Translating it yields CASSLSLAGAGEQYF. The full variable domain, completed using reference TRBV7-2 and TRBJ2-7, is GAGVSQSPSNKVTEKGKDVELRCDPISGHTALYWYRQSLGQGLEFLIYFQGNSAPDKSGLPSDRFSAERTGGSVSTLTIQRTQQEDSAVYLCASSLSLAGAGEQYFGPGTRLTVT.

There are a few counts of this clone. One junction end does not reproduce the germline sequence, and a read error may be involved. The rearrangement uses TRBV6-2 or TRBV6-3 and TRBJ2-1, with 12 bases identical to TRBD1. This CDR3 region has 16 residues. Germline V gives CDR1 MNHEY, CDR2 SVGEGT. The chain's CDR3 is CVSSYPGQGARNEQFF. CDR3 DNA sequence: TGTGTCAGCAGTTACCCGGGACAGGGGGCACGCAATGAGCAGTTCTTC.

The CDR3 here is CASSLGPANYGYTF. The CDR3 DNA reads as TGTGCCAGCAGCTTAGGGCCAGCTAACTATGGCTACACCTTC. V is TRBV7-6 and J is TRBJ1-2; D is ambiguous. Germline CDR1 reads SGHVS; CDR2 reads FNYEAQ. The CDR3 spans 14 residues. V was trimmed by 1 base and J by 0 bases, leaving 6 bases between them.

This clone was seen just once. The genes are TRBV18 and TRBJ1-1; 9 bases map to TRBD1. V trimming: 0 bases; J trimming: 5 bases; junction bases outside the gene matches: 1. Germline lookup yields CDR1 KGHSH and CDR2 LQKENI. The CDR3 runs 14 residues. The CDR3 bases are TGTGCCAGCTCACCACCGGGACAGGGAACTGAAGCTTTCTTT. Residues: CASSPPGQGTEAFF.

CDR3 in DNA: TGCAGCGTTCTAACGAGGGGAGAGCAGTACTTC. Its translation is CSVLTRGEQYF. The chain links TRBV29-1 to TRBJ2-7, with D perhaps being TRBD1 or TRBD2 (5 bases each). Looked up from germline, CDR1 is SQVTM and CDR2 is ANQGSEA. This CDR3 comprises 11 residues. V was clipped by 5 bases and J by 7 bases, with 12 bases between them.

CDR3 in amino acids: CASSPGGETQYF. The CDR3 DNA is TGTGCCAGCAGCCCCGGGGGGGAGACCCAGTACTTC. This rearrangement joins TRBV6-5 to TRBJ2-5; 7 nucleotides align to TRBD2. Germline assignment: CDR1 MNHEY and CDR2 SVGAGI. Losses at the gene ends were 6 bases for V and 5 bases for J; bases not matched to a gene: 3. The CDR3 runs to 12 residues.

This clone has more than one count but fewer than ten. The chain recombines TRBV5-1 with TRBJ2-1; 9 positions agree with TRBD1. Germline values: CDR1 SGHRS, CDR2 YFSETQ. The CDR3 extends over 14 amino acids. V was clipped by 8 bases and J by 1 base; unmatched bases: 4. The CDR3 DNA sequence: TGCGCCAGTCGGACAGGGGATTCCTACAATGAGCAGTTCTTC. This encodes CASRTGDSYNEQFF.

The count of this clone is one. The chain uses TRBV3-1 (or the pseudogene TRBV3-2) and TRBJ1-6; TRBD1 aligns across 8 bases. The germline CDR1 and CDR2 sequences are LGHDT and YNNKEL (reference sequence). The ends lost 3 bases at V and 14 bases at J; junction bases unmatched: 15. The CDR3 extends over 16 amino acids. The CDR3 reads CASSHWDRPKGGSLHF. The CDR3 DNA sequence: TGTGCCAGCAGCCACTGGGACAGGCCTAAAGGGGGATCCCTCCACTTT.

The chain joins TRBV20-1 to TRBJ2-7; TRBD1 or TRBD2 may be the D gene (5 bases each). The CDR3 has 11 residues. V lost 1 base, J lost 4 bases, and 5 bases lay in between. CDR1 and CDR2 (germline): DFQATT, SNEGSKA (reference sequence). This chain's CDR3 is CSARGGYEQYF. The CDR3 DNA reads as TGCAGTGCTAGAGGGGGGTACGAGCAGTACTTC.

This chain uses TRBV10-3 with TRBJ1-3; D is uncertain. Germline CDR1 ENHRY, CDR2 SYGVKD. This CDR3 is 13 amino acids long. Trimming took off 9 bases at V and 0 bases at J, with 9 bases between the two ends. CDR3 loop: CAMSADSGNTIYF. DNA for the CDR3: TGTGCCATGTCTGCAGACTCTGGAAACACCATATATTTT.

In this sample, this clone turned up once. The genes are TRBV11-1 and TRBJ2-7; D is possibly TRBD1 (5 bases). V shed 5 bases and J shed 1 base, with 12 bases lying between them. The CDR3 consists of 14 residues. Germline V gives CDR1 SGHAT, CDR2 FQDESV (reference sequence). Here the CDR3 reads CASSHDSGSYEQYF. CDR3 DNA: TGTGCCAGCAGCCACGACAGTGGTTCCTACGAGCAGTACTTC.

DNA for the CDR3: TGTGCCTGGAGTGAACGGGGGAATCAGCCCCAGCATTTT. Protein: CAWSERGNQPQHF. The V call is TRBV30, the J call TRBJ1-5; possibly TRBD1 for D (5 bases). This CDR3 region has 13 residues. CDR1 is GTSNPN, CDR2 SVGIG, per germline (reference sequence). V lost 1 base, J lost 4 bases, and 8 bases lay in between.

This clone appeared once. V gene TRBV6-2 or TRBV6-3 combines with J gene TRBJ2-3; D perhaps matches TRBD2 (5 bases). The CDR3 runs 12 residues. Germline V CDR1 and CDR2: MNHEY, SVGEGT. Between the trimmed V and J ends, which lost 3 bases and 7 bases, there was a span of 8 bases. For the CDR3, the DNA is TGTGCCAGCAGTTATGCGGGTTATACGCAGTATTTT. As protein: CASSYAGYTQYF.

The rearrangement joins TRBV4-2 to TRBJ1-6; 7 bases agree with TRBD1. Germline-derived CDR1 and CDR2 are LGHNA and YNFKEQ. The CDR3 is made up of 16 amino acids. The V gene end was trimmed by 1 base and the J gene end by 9 bases; junction bases not matched to a gene: 9. CDR3 DNA: TGTGCCAGCAGCCAAGGGGGAGGGACAGTAGGTTCACCCCTCCACTTT. Its translation: CASSQGGGTVGSPLHF.

V gene TRBV9 combines with J gene TRBJ2-1; 11 bases match TRBD1. This CDR3 is built from 16 residues. Germline CDR1 SGDLS, CDR2 YYNGEE. With V trimmed by 3 bases and J by 2 bases, 4 bases remained unmatched. CDR3 DNA: TGTGCCAGCAGCGACCGGACAGGGGGCACCTACAATGAGCAGTTCTTC. Its translation: CASSDRTGGTYNEQFF.

The chain is built from TRBV30 and TRBJ1-3; D remains ambiguous. The V gene lost 8 bases and the J gene lost 4 bases, with 15 bases spanning the gap. CDR3 length: 13 amino acids. CDR1 GTSNPN and CDR2 SVGIG come from the germline V gene (reference sequence). Here the CDR3 DNA reads TGTGCCGGAAGGGTATCGGGAGGAAACACCATATATTTT. Protein product: CAGRVSGGNTIYF.

The rearrangement joins TRBV7-2 to TRBJ1-6; possibly TRBD1 for D (5 bases). V shed 1 base and J shed 10 bases, with 11 bases lying between them. The CDR3 consists of 14 residues. Germline CDR1 is SGHTA and CDR2 is FQGNSA. The CDR3 region is CASSLVSQGSPLHF. In nucleotides, the CDR3 is TGTGCCAGCAGCTTAGTGTCTCAGGGATCACCCCTCCACTTT.

V usage is TRBV11-3 and J usage is TRBJ2-3; no clear D. The CDR3 spans 14 residues. In germline, CDR1 is SGHNT, CDR2 YENEEA. V was cut by 3 bases and J by 2 bases, with 9 bases left in between. The CDR3 region has the DNA TGTGCCAGCAGCTTCGGACCATACACAGATACGCAGTATTTT. Translated: CASSFGPYTDTQYF.

The chain uses TRBV18 and TRBJ1-1, with D unclear. This CDR3 is built from 18 residues. Germline V gene lookup returns CDR1 KGHSH and CDR2 LQKENI. Trimming removed 4 bases from V and 1 base from J, with 22 bases in between. The CDR3 loop reads CASSLLAVGLAGNTEAFF. DNA for the CDR3: TGTGCCAGCTCACTACTGGCCGTGGGTTTGGCCGGGAACACTGAAGCTTTCTTT. Supplemented by reference TRBV18 and TRBJ1-1, the full variable domain reads NAGVMQNPRHLVRRRGQEARLRCSPMKGHSHVYWYRQLPEEGLKFMVYLQKENIIDESGMPKERFSAEFPKEGPSILRIQQVVRGDSAAYFCASSLLAVGLAGNTEAFFGQGTRLTVV.

This sequence joins TRBV4-3 and TRBJ2-2; 12 bases map to TRBD2. Germline assignment: CDR1 LGHNA and CDR2 YSLEER. The CDR3 loop spans 18 amino acids. The J segment lost 5 bases and the V segment lost 1 base, leaving 8 bases of the junction unmatched. The CDR3 here is CASSQGLAGDQRTGELFF. Written as DNA, the CDR3 is TGCGCCAGCAGCCAAGGACTAGCGGGGGACCAGAGGACCGGGGAGCTGTTTTTT.

The genes are TRBV12-3 or TRBV12-4 and TRBJ2-7; no clear D gene. The V gene lost 5 bases and the J gene lost 4 bases, with 6 bases spanning the gap. This CDR3 is built from 11 residues. The CDR3 DNA reads TGTGCCAGCAGTGCTGGTTACGAGCAGTACTTC. This gives the protein CASSAGYEQYF.